This TCR beta chain is from a study of blood T cell repertoires in COVID-19. Generated by immunoSEQ multiplex PCR, the TCRdb table keeps only in-frame clones and is missing some. Of roughly 160,000 clones listed, around nine tenths are singletons. The germline V gene has CDR1 SGHTS and CDR2 YDEGEE. Trimming left V 4 bases short and J 1 base short, with 14 bases between. The CDR3 is 15 residues long. The specimen sequenced was peripheral blood. The sequence was collected from a woman between 65 and 79 years old with COVID-19, enrolled during active disease. The V and J genes are TRBV5-8 and TRBJ2-5, with TRBD2 as a possible D gene (5 bases). The chain's CDR3 is CASSPRSGIQETQYF. The CDR3 nucleotides read TGTGCCAGCAGCCCCCGGTCCGGGATCCAAGAGACCCAGTACTTC.